This entry is about one TCR beta chain. The data were taken from a study of tumor-infiltrating lymphocytes in oesophageal squamous cell carcinoma. TCRdb reprocessed the reads via MiXCR and lists one record per CDR3 protein. The top ten hold about three fifths of the sample, which has roughly 12,000 distinct CDR3 sequences, more than 50% seen once. The sequencing input was blood. This clonotype was obtained from a female donor with esophageal squamous cell carcinoma.

The CDR3 region is CASSLTSGSLETQYF. Here the CDR3 DNA reads TGTGCCAGCAGCTTAACTAGCGGGAGTCTAGAGACCCAGTACTTC. The chain uses TRBV7-2 and TRBJ2-5, with 11 nucleotides matching TRBD2. J lost 4 bases, V lost 2 bases, and 3 bases had no gene match. Germline-derived CDR1 and CDR2 are SGHTA and FQGNSA. This CDR3 has 15 amino acids.